This T cell receptor (beta chain) emerged from a study of T cell repertoires in cytomegalovirus infection. MiXCR, applied by TCRdb to the reads, yields one record per CDR3 protein. Here the sample spans 830,000 or so distinct CDR3 sequences, approximately 32% being singletons. This clonotype has more than one count but fewer than ten. Its antigen is still unknown. Looked up from germline, CDR1 is SGHTA and CDR2 is FQGTGA. The V and J ends lost 2 bases and 3 bases, in that order; junction bases with no gene match: 3. CDR3 length equals 16 residues. The clonotype comes from a human donor in good health (CMV status not recorded). Some clones in this sample may be carry-over from other donors' samples. The rearrangement joins TRBV7-3 to TRBJ2-6, with 8 bases lining up with TRBD2. The specimen comprised cultured CD8+ T cells from PBMCs, sampled from culture after CMV antigen stimulation. CDR3 sequence: CASSLRRGVGANVLTF. CDR3 DNA: TGTGCCAGCAGCTTACGGCGGGGGGTTGGGGCCAACGTCCTGACTTTC.